The source of this T cell receptor (beta chain) is a study of follicular helper T cells after annual influenza vaccination. Broader study findings: Undersampling of larger non-cTfh compartments could not be excluded.

Time point indicated: 2015-2016 season, 7 days after influenza vaccination. Trimming shortened V by 1 base and J by 4 bases, and 9 bases separated the two germline ends. Germline assignment: CDR1 SGHDT and CDR2 YYEEEE. CDR3 length: 13 amino acids. Only in-frame clones appear in the TCRdb table, and some are missing; sequencing was by immunoSEQ multiplex PCR. The profile shows 6,000 to 7,500 clones, 84% of them singletons. Details on this clone: The antigen remains unidentified.

The material was CXCR5- memory CD4+ T cells sorted from blood, obtained 7 days after influenza vaccination. The source of this sequence is an adult who received the influenza vaccine. The V gene is TRBV5-6, the J gene TRBJ2-7; D call uncertain. This chain's CDR3 is CASSLTVIYEQYF. The CDR3 DNA is TGTGCCAGCAGCTTGACAGTGATATACGAGCAGTACTTC.